These T cell receptor beta chains were read from a single sample in a study of T cells in localized non-small cell lung cancer. The assay was immunoSEQ multiplex PCR, and TCRdb's table has in-frame clones only and misses some. This sample has 15,000 to 20,000 clones, with around 80% found just once. The sequences come from peripheral blood, collected before any cancer treatment. The receptors were sampled from a male donor aged 60 or over with stage III lung adenocarcinoma. CDR3s include the opening cysteine and the closing phenylalanine or tryptophan. Each record gives: V gene, D gene, J gene, clone size, CDR3 DNA, CDR3 protein. D genes are given only for firm matches. Clone size is stated in some rows and not others, as once, few, many or a class when expanded.

v_call: TRBV5-4; d_call: NA; j_call: TRBJ1-2; clone_size: once; cdr3_nt: TGTGCCAGCAGCCCGGACACCTATGGCTACACCTTC; cdr3_aa: CASSPDTYGYTF
v_call: TRBV6-5; d_call: NA; j_call: TRBJ1-1; clone_size: NA; cdr3_nt: TGTGCCAGCAGTTCTACAGGGATTGGGGATGAAGCTTTCTTT; cdr3_aa: CASSSTGIGDEAFF
v_call: TRBV6-5; d_call: NA; j_call: TRBJ1-5; clone_size: NA; cdr3_nt: TGTGCCAGCAGTTACGGGGTCAATCAGCCCCAGCATTTT; cdr3_aa: CASSYGVNQPQHF
v_call: TRBV5-4; d_call: NA; j_call: TRBJ1-2; clone_size: NA; cdr3_nt: TGTGCCAGCAGCTTGGCCGGTCCAGGCGTCTATGGCTACACCTTC; cdr3_aa: CASSLAGPGVYGYTF
v_call: TRBV10-3; d_call: TRBD2; j_call: TRBJ2-2; clone_size: NA; cdr3_nt: TGTGCCATCAGCGGACTAGCGGGGGACACCGGGGAGCTGTTTTTT; cdr3_aa: CAISGLAGDTGELFF
v_call: TRBV18; d_call: TRBD2; j_call: TRBJ2-7; clone_size: NA; cdr3_nt: TGTGCCAGCTCCCGGGGGGGTTCGGGGTACGAGCAGTACTTC; cdr3_aa: CASSRGGSGYEQYF
v_call: TRBV7-9; d_call: TRBD1; j_call: TRBJ1-2; clone_size: NA; cdr3_nt: TGTGCCAGCAGCCAGACAGGGGACTATGGCTACACCTTC; cdr3_aa: CASSQTGDYGYTF
v_call: TRBV2; d_call: NA; j_call: TRBJ2-4; clone_size: once; cdr3_nt: TGTGCCAGCAGTGGGGGATATCTAGGCAGCTCAGACGAAAACATTCAGTACTTC; cdr3_aa: CASSGGYLGSSDENIQYF
v_call: TRBV5-4; d_call: TRBD1; j_call: TRBJ2-2; clone_size: NA; cdr3_nt: TGTGCCAGCACCGCGGACAGGGGGCGAACCGGGGAGCTGTTTTTT; cdr3_aa: CASTADRGRTGELFF
v_call: TRBV28; d_call: NA; j_call: TRBJ1-2; clone_size: NA; cdr3_nt: TGTGCCAGCAGTCCAGCAGGGTCCTATGGCTACACCTTC; cdr3_aa: CASSPAGSYGYTF
v_call: TRBV4-1; d_call: TRBD1; j_call: TRBJ1-3; clone_size: NA; cdr3_nt: TGCGCCAGCACCAGGGACAGGGATGTCTCTGGAAACACCATATATTTT; cdr3_aa: CASTRDRDVSGNTIYF
v_call: TRBV6-5; d_call: NA; j_call: TRBJ2-6; clone_size: NA; cdr3_nt: TGTGCCAGCAGTTACGCCAGGGCTGGGGCCAACGTCCTGACTTTC; cdr3_aa: CASSYARAGANVLTF
v_call: TRBV7-9; d_call: NA; j_call: TRBJ2-7; clone_size: NA; cdr3_nt: TGTGCCAGCAGCTTAGACCTCGGACGCTCCTACGAGCAGTACTTC; cdr3_aa: CASSLDLGRSYEQYF